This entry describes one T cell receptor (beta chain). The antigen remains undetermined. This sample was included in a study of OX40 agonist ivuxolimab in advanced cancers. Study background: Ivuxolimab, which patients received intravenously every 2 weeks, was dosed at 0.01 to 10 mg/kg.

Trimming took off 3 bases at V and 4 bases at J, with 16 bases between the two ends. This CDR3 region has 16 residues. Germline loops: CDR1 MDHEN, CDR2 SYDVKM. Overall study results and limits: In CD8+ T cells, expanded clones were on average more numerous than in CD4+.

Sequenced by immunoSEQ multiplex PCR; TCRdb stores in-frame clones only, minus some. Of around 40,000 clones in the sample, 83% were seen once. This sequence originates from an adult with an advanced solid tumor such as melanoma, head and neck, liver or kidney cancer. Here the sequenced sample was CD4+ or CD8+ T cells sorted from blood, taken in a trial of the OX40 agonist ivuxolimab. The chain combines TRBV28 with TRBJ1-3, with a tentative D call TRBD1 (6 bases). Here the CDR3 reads CASSFSGADLGNTIYF. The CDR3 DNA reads TGTGCCAGCAGTTTTTCAGGGGCTGATCTAGGAAACACCATATATTTT.